Below, 11 T cell receptor beta chains from the same sample are listed, as sequenced in a study of PD-L1 blockade in urothelial cancer. The data were produced by immunoSEQ multiplex PCR, yet TCRdb's version contains in-frame clones alone and is incomplete. Of about 76,000 clones listed, around 80% are singletons. Sequenced material: PBMCs, taken around atezolizumab (anti-PD-L1) treatment. The receptors come from a man between 65 and 79 years old with urothelial cancer.

The V and J genes are TRBV28 and TRBJ2-7, with 8 positions matching TRBD1. There are 15 residues in the CDR3. The V gene's germline CDR1 is MDHEN and CDR2 SYDVKM. V dropped 2 bases and J dropped 0; count of bases not matched to a gene: 3. The CDR3 region is CASSLPTGASYEQYF. The CDR3 nucleotides are TGTGCCAGCAGTTTACCGACAGGGGCCTCCTACGAGCAGTACTTC.

The chain couples TRBV18 to TRBJ2-7; 9 bases line up with TRBD2. The germline V gene encodes CDR1 KGHSH and CDR2 LQKENI. The CDR3 length is 15 residues. Trimming took 0 bases from V and 6 from J; bases not matched to a gene: 6. Here the CDR3 DNA reads TGTGCCAGCTCACCACCCGGGACTAGCTCCACCGAGCAGTACTTC. Protein product: CASSPPGTSSTEQYF. Full variable domain (outside the CDR3, taken from reference TRBV18 and TRBJ2-7): NAGVMQNPRHLVRRRGQEARLRCSPMKGHSHVYWYRQLPEEGLKFMVYLQKENIIDESGMPKERFSAEFPKEGPSILRIQQVVRGDSAAYFCASSPPGTSSTEQYFGPGTRLTVT.

The chain is built from TRBV19 and TRBJ2-3; D possibly corresponds to TRBD1 (6 bases). The CDR3 runs 14 residues. From germline, CDR1 is LNHDA and CDR2 SQIVND (reference sequence). V shed 6 bases and J shed 3 bases, with 13 bases lying between them. In DNA form, the CDR3 reads TGTGCCAGTAGCACCGACAGGCTTACAGATACGCAGTATTTT. It encodes CASSTDRLTDTQYF. The whole variable domain, filled in from reference TRBV19 and TRBJ2-3, reads DGGITQSPKYLFRKEGQNVTLSCEQNLNHDAMYWYRQDPGQGLRLIYYSQIVNDFQKGDIAEGYSVSREKKESFPLTVTSAQKNPTAFYLCASSTDRLTDTQYFGPGTRLTVL.

A few counts support this clone. The chain has TRBV5-6 and TRBJ2-1, with D possibly matching TRBD1 (5 bases). With 2 bases removed from V and 5 bases from J, the gap between germline ends came to 5 bases. Germline V gives CDR1 SGHDT, CDR2 YYEEEE. CDR3 length equals 12 residues. For the CDR3, the DNA is TGTGCCAGCAGCTTACAGGACAATGAGCAGTTCTTC. Translation gives CASSLQDNEQFF. The variable domain in full, with the rest retrieved from reference TRBV5-6 and TRBJ2-1, is DAGVTQSPTHLIKTRGQQVTLRCSPKSGHDTVSWYQQALGQGPQFIFQYYEEEERQRGNFPDRFSGHQFPNYSSELNVNALLLGDSALYLCASSLQDNEQFFGPGTRLTVL.

The J gene is TRBJ2-7, the V gene TRBV11-2; TRBD2 agrees at 14 bases. Germline assignment: CDR1 SGHAT and CDR2 FQNNGV. The CDR3 sequence is 17 residues long. Germline trimming cut 1 base from V and 5 bases from J; bases unmatched to any gene: 7. The CDR3 nucleotides read TGTGCCAGCAGCTTAGCCCTAGGACTAGCGGGAGGCCACGAGCAGTACTTC. Its translation is CASSLALGLAGGHEQYF.

This clone was counted between two and nine times. The chain carries TRBV19 and TRBJ2-1; D may be TRBD2 (5 bases). The CDR3 totals 14 residues. Germline V gives CDR1 LNHDA, CDR2 SQIVND (reference sequence). V was clipped by 5 bases and J by 0 bases, with 8 bases between them. This chain's CDR3 is CASSLRGSYNEQFF. CDR3 DNA: TGTGCCAGTAGTTTACGGGGCTCCTACAATGAGCAGTTCTTC.

V usage is TRBV13 and J usage is TRBJ2-7; possible D gene TRBD1, 6 bases. Trimming shortened V by 5 bases and J by 5 bases, and 16 bases separated the two germline ends. Germline CDR1 is PRHDT and CDR2 is FYEKMQ (reference sequence). CDR3 length equals 14 residues. CDR3 bases: TGTGCCAGCAGCCCCCCAGGACAGCTCCACGAGCAGTACTTC. Its translation: CASSPPGQLHEQYF.

This clone has more than one count but fewer than ten. V usage is TRBV5-4 and J usage is TRBJ2-6; D possibly corresponds to TRBD2 (7 bases). CDR1 SGHNT and CDR2 YYREEE come from the germline V gene (reference sequence). The CDR3 loop spans 15 amino acids. Trimming shortened V by 4 bases and J by 3 bases, and 11 bases separated the two germline ends. CDR3 DNA: TGTGCCAGCAGCCCAGGGGAGGGTGGGGCCAACGTCCTGACTTTC. Protein sequence: CASSPGEGGANVLTF. The full variable domain, its missing parts supplied by reference TRBV5-4 and TRBJ2-6, is ETGVTQSPTHLIKTRGQQVTLRCSSQSGHNTVSWYQQALGQGPQFIFQYYREEENGRGNFPPRFSGLQFPNYSSELNVNALELDDSALYLCASSPGEGGANVLTFGAGSRLTVL.

This chain joins TRBV5-1 and TRBJ2-1; 15 positions match TRBD2. V lost 0 bases, J lost 9 bases, and 1 base stayed unmatched. The CDR3 is made up of 15 amino acids. Germline-derived CDR1 and CDR2 are SGHRS and YFSETQ. The CDR3 DNA reads TGCGCCAGCAGCTTGGGGACTAGCGGGGGGGGTGAGCAGTTCTTC. This encodes CASSLGTSGGGEQFF.

The chain carries TRBV5-5 and TRBJ1-2; tentatively, D is TRBD1 (6 bases). From germline, CDR1 is SGHKS and CDR2 YYEKEE (reference sequence). V was pared by 4 bases and J by 5 bases, with 18 bases between. This CDR3 spans 15 amino acids. The CDR3 loop is CASSGGGQGLYGYTF. CDR3 coding DNA: TGTGCCAGCAGCGGGGGGGGGCAGGGACTTTATGGCTACACCTTC.

This clone appeared a single time. The V call is TRBV5-3, the J call TRBJ2-2; 11 positions match TRBD2. TRBV5-3 is placed among ORFs of uncertain function. The trim removed 0 bases at V and 6 bases at J, leaving 13 bases unmatched. This CDR3 is built from 19 residues. The CDR3 DNA is TGTGCCAGAAGCTTGGGTGGGACTAGCGGACCAGAGGTTGCCGGGGAGCTGTTTTTT. This gives the protein CARSLGGTSGPEVAGELFF.